This T cell receptor (beta chain) was identified in a study of shared T cell receptors in the human thymus. Produced via immunoSEQ multiplex PCR; TCRdb's table is partial and in-frame only. The table lists over 650,000 clones, 70% to 90% of them singletons. V was clipped by 2 bases and J by 1 base, with 9 bases between them. Germline loops: CDR1 SGHDT, CDR2 YYEEEE. The length of the CDR3 is 14 residues. These data also formed part of another study, on human thymus T cells. That report notes: The thymus was resected at corrective cardiac surgery. Related reports documented highly overlapping thymic repertoires among unrelated individuals.

The gene calls are TRBV5-6 and TRBJ2-5; D perhaps matches TRBD2 (6 bases). The source material was thymocytes. The clonotype comes from a boy in the first two years of life with a congenital heart defect. CDR3 nucleotide sequence: TGTGCCAGCAGCTTTCCGGGACTCCAAGAGACCCAGTACTTC. Protein: CASSFPGLQETQYF.